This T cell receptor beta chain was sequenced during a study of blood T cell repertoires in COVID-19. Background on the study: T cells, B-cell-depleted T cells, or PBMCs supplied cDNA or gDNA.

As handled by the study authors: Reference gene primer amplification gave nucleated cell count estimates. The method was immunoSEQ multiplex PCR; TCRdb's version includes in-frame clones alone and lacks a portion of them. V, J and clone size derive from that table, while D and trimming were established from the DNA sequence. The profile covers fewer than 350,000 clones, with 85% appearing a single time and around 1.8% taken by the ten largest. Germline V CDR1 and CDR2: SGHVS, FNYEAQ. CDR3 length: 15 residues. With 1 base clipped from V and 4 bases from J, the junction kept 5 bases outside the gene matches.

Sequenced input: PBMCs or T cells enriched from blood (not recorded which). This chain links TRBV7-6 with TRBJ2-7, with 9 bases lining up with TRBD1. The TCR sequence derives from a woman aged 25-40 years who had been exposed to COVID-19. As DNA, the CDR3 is TGTGCCAGCAGCTTAGGAACAGGGGGCGCATACGAGCAGTACTTC. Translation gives CASSLGTGGAYEQYF.